The 14 T cell receptor beta chains listed next were all sequenced from one sample in a study of cytotoxic CD8 clonotypes in ibrutinib-treated CLL. Assay used: immunoSEQ multiplex PCR; TCRdb lists only in-frame clones, some missing. The data show around 330,000 clones, around 66% seen once. The source material was PBMCs, sampled after 36 months of ibrutinib treatment. Every receptor here comes from a human donor with chronic lymphocytic leukemia.

The chain is built from TRBV19 and TRBJ1-4, with D tentatively TRBD1 (6 bases). The CDR3 extends over 15 amino acids. Trimming cost V 3 bases and J 3 bases, with 11 bases left between them. In germline, CDR1 is LNHDA, CDR2 SQIVND (reference sequence). CDR3 protein: CASSIGGRSNEKLFF. The CDR3 DNA is TGTGCCAGTAGTATCGGGGGCCGGTCTAATGAAAAACTGTTTTTT. The full variable domain, in which reference TRBV19 and TRBJ1-4 provide the parts outside the CDR3, is DGGITQSPKYLFRKEGQNVTLSCEQNLNHDAMYWYRQDPGQGLRLIYYSQIVNDFQKGDIAEGYSVSREKKESFPLTVTSAQKNPTAFYLCASSIGGRSNEKLFFGSGTQLSVL.

V usage is TRBV11-3 and J usage is TRBJ1-1; 10 bases are shared with TRBD1. CDR1 SGHNT and CDR2 YENEEA come from the germline V gene. The CDR3 contains 14 residues. Trimming cost V 4 bases and J 6 bases; bases outside gene matches: 5. CDR3 region: CASSYDRGQAEAFF. The CDR3 DNA is TGTGCCAGCAGCTACGACAGGGGGCAGGCTGAAGCTTTCTTT.

This chain links TRBV7-6 with TRBJ2-2; D remains unclear. The CDR3 covers 17 residues. With 4 bases removed from V and 1 base from J, the gap between germline ends came to 16 bases. Germline V gene data show CDR1 as SGHVS and CDR2 as FNYEAQ. CDR3 sequence: CASSSRGWGRNTGELFF. The CDR3 nucleotides read TGTGCCAGCAGCTCCAGAGGTTGGGGAAGGAACACCGGGGAGCTGTTTTTT.

V gene TRBV7-2 combines with J gene TRBJ2-7; weak D call: TRBD2 (5 bases). V dropped 5 bases and J dropped 2 bases, with 16 bases sitting between them. From germline, CDR1 is SGHTA and CDR2 FQGNSA. There are 15 residues in the CDR3. CDR3 sequence: CASSLGRLPTYEQYF. DNA of the CDR3: TGTGCCAGCAGCCTCGGCCGACTACCTACCTACGAGCAGTACTTC.

The V call is TRBV9, the J call TRBJ2-5, with D perhaps assigned TRBD1 or TRBD2 (7 bases each). This CDR3 region has 15 residues. Looked up from germline, CDR1 is SGDLS and CDR2 is YYNGEE. V dropped 4 bases and J dropped 5 bases, with 18 bases sitting between them. The CDR3, as DNA: TGTGCCAGCAGCCTCCACAGGGGAGGGGCGGAGACCCAGTACTTC. Translating gives CASSLHRGGAETQYF. The variable domain in full, completed from reference TRBV9 and TRBJ2-5, reads DSGVTQTPKHLITATGQRVTLRCSPRSGDLSVYWYQQSLDQGLQFLIQYYNGEERAKGNILERFSAQQFPDLHSELNLSSLELGDSALYFCASSLHRGGAETQYFGPGTRLLVL.

The DNA of the CDR3 is TGTGCCAGCAGCGTAGGGGGCCAAGGAACTAATGAAAAACTGTTTTTT. This sequence encodes CASSVGGQGTNEKLFF. V is TRBV7-3 and J is TRBJ1-4; 7 nucleotides line up with TRBD1. The CDR3 is 16 amino acids. Losses at the gene ends were 5 bases for V and 1 base for J; bases not matched to a gene: 7. Germline lookup yields CDR1 SGHTA and CDR2 FQGTGA.

This chain uses TRBV29-1 with TRBJ1-1, with a weak D call TRBD1 (5 bases). V dropped 5 bases and J dropped 1 base, with 14 bases sitting between them. This CDR3 is built from 14 residues. Germline V lookup: CDR1 SQVTM, CDR2 ANQGSEA. CDR3 amino acids: CSVSVRGSNTEAFF. DNA for the CDR3: TGCAGCGTTAGCGTGCGGGGGTCGAACACTGAAGCTTTCTTT.

A few counts support this clone. The rearrangement links TRBV27 to TRBJ2-1; D gene unclear. The germline gives CDR1 MNHEY, CDR2 SMNVEV (reference sequence). The CDR3 sequence is 13 residues long. V gave up 5 bases and J gave up 4 bases, with 9 bases separating them. The CDR3 DNA sequence: TGTGCCAGCAGTAAACAGACATACAATGAGCAGTTCTTC. Translating gives CASSKQTYNEQFF.

The J gene is TRBJ1-1, the V gene TRBV6-1; D gene unclear. The V end was cut by 1 base, the J end by 7 bases, with 16 bases between. The CDR3 runs 15 residues. Germline V gene sequence: CDR1 MNHNS, CDR2 SASEGT. The CDR3 is CASSEVWQRRIEAFF. The CDR3 nucleotides read TGTGCCAGCAGTGAAGTTTGGCAAAGGCGTATTGAAGCTTTCTTT.

The gene calls are TRBV28 and TRBJ2-2; 7 bases align to TRBD1. This CDR3 region has 14 residues. The J segment lost 2 bases and the V segment lost 11 bases, leaving 8 bases of the junction unmatched. The germline CDR1 and CDR2 sequences are MDHEN and SYDVKM. CDR3 loop: CAGARQGNTGELFF. The CDR3 DNA reads as TGTGCCGGCGCCCGACAGGGAAACACCGGGGAGCTGTTTTTT.

CDR3 loop: CASSFQRDYEQYF. CDR3 bases: TGCGCCAGCAGCTTTCAACGGGACTACGAGCAGTACTTC. The chain links TRBV5-1 to TRBJ2-7; perhaps TRBD2 as D (5 bases). The germline CDR1 and CDR2 sequences are SGHRS and YFSETQ. V lost 2 bases, J lost 3 bases, and 9 bases lay in between. This CDR3 comprises 13 residues.

This clone was counted between two and nine times. The chain carries TRBV15 and TRBJ1-5; possible D gene TRBD1, 6 bases. Trimming removed 4 bases at V and 7 bases at J, with 20 bases between. The CDR3 loop spans 16 amino acids. The germline gives CDR1 LNHNV, CDR2 YYDKDF (reference sequence). This CDR3 is CATSIIRGPGVQPQHF. The CDR3 bases are TGTGCCACCAGCATAATTCGGGGGCCAGGAGTACAGCCCCAGCATTTT.

J is TRBJ2-2 and V is TRBV18; the D gene is possibly TRBD2 (6 bases). This CDR3 region has 17 residues. Germline-derived CDR1 and CDR2 are KGHSH and LQKENI. Trimming took off 2 bases at V and 0 bases at J, with 13 bases between the two ends. CDR3 amino acids: CASSPFGGITNTGELFF. In nucleotides, the CDR3 is TGTGCCAGCTCACCATTCGGGGGTATAACGAACACCGGGGAGCTGTTTTTT. Full variable domain (outside the CDR3, taken from reference TRBV18 and TRBJ2-2): NAGVMQNPRHLVRRRGQEARLRCSPMKGHSHVYWYRQLPEEGLKFMVYLQKENIIDESGMPKERFSAEFPKEGPSILRIQQVVRGDSAAYFCASSPFGGITNTGELFFGEGSRLTVL.

The chain recombines TRBV27 with TRBJ2-1; D is possibly TRBD1 (5 bases). The V and J ends lost 5 bases and 4 bases respectively, with 15 bases between them. The CDR3 contains 15 residues. In germline, CDR1 is MNHEY, CDR2 SMNVEV (reference sequence). CDR3 coding DNA: TGTGCCAGCAGTAGGGGCCTAGACGGATACAATGAGCAGTTCTTC. Translated: CASSRGLDGYNEQFF.